The sample holds one count of the clone carrying this TCR beta chain. The sample originates from a study of blood T cell repertoires in COVID-19. The CDR3 covers 16 residues. V was clipped by 1 base and J by 1 base, with 8 bases between them. CDR1 is KGHSH, CDR2 LQKENI, per germline. Original data processing: Quantification of nucleated cells was approximated via reference gene primer amplification. Clones were sequenced by immunoSEQ multiplex PCR, and TCRdb holds only the in-frame ones, with some missing. D and trimming were read from the DNA, whereas the V and J calls and clone size are those reported in that table. The table includes 150,000 or so clones, approximately 80% detected once.

This chain connects TRBV18 to TRBJ2-6, with D possibly matching TRBD2 (5 bases). The sequenced sample consisted of peripheral blood. This TCR came from a human donor in a cohort sampled during active COVID-19. The DNA of the CDR3 is TGTGCCAGCTCACCACGCGGGTGGTCTGGGGCCAACGTCCTGACTTTC. It encodes CASSPRGWSGANVLTF.